A single T cell receptor (beta chain) is shown here with its context. The specificity of this receptor is unknown. No base quality values were provided; no much bigger clone lies one nucleotide off. For deep sequencing, each PBMC sample was run in six replicates, with libraries mostly built from approximately 500 ng of input genomic DNA. The immunoSEQ hsTCRbeta kit was used to prepare TCRbeta libraries according to the manufacturer's instructions. The completed libraries were mixed into a single pool at 3 nM, then sequenced with an Illumina NovaSeq 6000 S4 flow cell. As for the original processing: The immunoSEQ Analyzer was used for raw data preprocessing and quality control. The analysis was restricted to productive rearrangements, with each unique CDR3 amino acid sequence defining a clonotype. Using the R package tcR, the researchers computed the Gini-Simpson index as their estimate of repertoire clonality. Gini indices were compared with Student's t test, and associations with tumor size change were assessed by Pearson correlation. Entries here come from immuneACCESS through TCRdb and include only in-frame sequences with V and J called. Some clones fail to appear in such tables; in the studies checked, an unresolved V gene covers under half of the shortfall, and the cause of the remainder is unknown. V and J calls and clone size come straight from that table; D and trimming were deduced from the DNA. Across this sample there are 11,000 to 15,000 clones, with 75% seen only once. The ten largest make up around 2% of the sample.

Trimming at the junction amounts to 5 bases on V and 1 base on J, and the germline ends lie 8 bases apart. The germline V gene supplies CDR1 MGHDK and CDR2 SYGVNS. There are 14 amino acids in the CDR3, from cysteine to phenylalanine inclusive. Only the CDR3 DNA is retained, 42 bases long and in frame from the first base. The time point label on this specimen signifies: after neoadjuvant nivolumab, at surgical resection. The patients had newly diagnosed stage II-IVA oral cavity squamous cell carcinoma and had not received any prior systemic or radiation treatment. The cohort was made up of patients with locally advanced, HPV-negative oral cavity squamous cell carcinoma. Peripheral blood mononuclear cells were analyzed directly and were not maintained or expanded in culture. Samples came from a longitudinal correlative study of a single-arm phase II trial of neoadjuvant nivolumab in oral cavity squamous cell carcinoma. Subject-matched pre- and post-treatment PBMCs and tumors from three responders and three non-responders were subjected to genomic DNA-based TCRbeta sequencing. Peripheral blood mononuclear cells were drawn once before nivolumab treatment and a second time after treatment, when surgery took place. The Maxwell RSC DNA from Cells kit was used to isolate genomic DNA from PBMCs.

This sample was taken from a study of neoadjuvant anti-PD-1 for oral cavity cancer (dated by TCRdb to about 2021). Some background on the complete study: Before undergoing curative-intent surgical resection, most patients got three to four biweekly nivolumab doses at 3 mg/kg. Patients who did not progress were given a fourth nivolumab dose at about day 43 and had definitive surgical resection on days 50-56. Under RECIST 1.1, a patient counted as a responder if showing complete response, partial response or stable disease, and as a non-responder if showing progression. There were approximately 12 patients in the parent correlative cohort, and the response rate was approximately 36%. Summary of the overall study and its limitations: After neoadjuvant nivolumab, non-responders showed significantly higher T cell clonality (Gini index) in PBMCs than responders did. Higher pretreatment blood Treg/Th17 ratios correlated with higher pretreatment blood TCRbeta clonality and lower post-treatment tumor TCRbeta clonality. TCR analyses included only three patients per response group, and the authors called for larger cohorts for validation.

Sequenced material: PBMCs, taken after nivolumab (anti-PD-1) treatment. This clonotype was obtained from a person aged 35-79 years with oral cavity squamous cell carcinoma. This chain joins TRBV25-1 to TRBJ2-2; the D gene lacks a confident call. The bases are TGTGCCAGCAGTATGTGGGAGAACACCGGGGAGCTGTTTTTT. It translates as CASSMWENTGELFF. Beyond the CDR3, the reference TRBV25-1 and TRBJ2-2 genes provide the residues; the full variable domain reads: EADIYQTPRYLVIGTGKKITLECSQTMGHDKMYWYQQDPGMELHLIHYSYGVNSTEKGDLSSESTVSRIRTEHFPLTLESARPSHTSQYLCASSMWENTGELFFGEGSRLTVL.